These T cell receptor beta chains were read from a single sample in a study of regulatory T cells in long-lasting Graves disease. TCRdb re-derived calls from the multiplex PCR reads in MiXCR, one entry per CDR3 protein. The sample consists of about 400,000 distinct CDR3 sequences, more than 20% of them appearing once. The source material was peripheral blood mononuclear cells (PBMCs), sampled when the disease was refractory, from a patient treated with antithyroid drugs. These receptors originate from a female donor with Graves disease. Each CDR3 is given with its conserved first and last residue. Each record gives: CDR3 protein, CDR3 DNA, V gene, clone size, J gene, D gene. The D gene is left open where the match is weak. Not every row has a clone size; where given, it reads once, few, many or a size class.

CASSLVDGREQYF,TGTGCCAGCAGTTTAGTTGATGGGCGCGAGCAGTACTTC,TRBV27,many,TRBJ2-7,.
CSAMTGGGEKLFF,TGCAGTGCTATGACAGGGGGCGGTGAAAAACTGTTTTTT,TRBV20-1,.,TRBJ1-4,TRBD1
CASSPGTPTEQYF,TGTGCCAGCAGCCCGGGGACACCGACGGAGCAGTACTTC,TRBV7-8,.,TRBJ2-7,.
CASSESWRLNTEAFF,TGCGCCAGCAGTGAGTCATGGCGGTTGAACACTGAAGCTTTCTTT,TRBV10-2,many,TRBJ1-1,.
CASKGTDGPGELFF,TGTGCCAGCAAAGGGACGGACGGACCCGGGGAGCTGTTTTTT,TRBV2,many,TRBJ2-2,.
CASRPGQGGSPLHF,TGTGCCAGCAGGCCGGGACAGGGGGGTTCACCCCTCCACTTT,TRBV28,many,TRBJ1-6,TRBD1
CSAPWGGDLGLGEKLFF,TGCAGTGCCCCATGGGGGGGCGACCTCGGTTTAGGCGAAAAACTGTTTTTT,TRBV20-1,.,TRBJ1-4,.
CATGTVLGQETQYF,TGTGCCACCGGGACAGTTCTTGGGCAAGAGACCCAGTACTTC,TRBV7-8,many,TRBJ2-5,TRBD1
CASGGWGGIHEQYF,TGTGCCAGCGGGGGGTGGGGGGGGATCCACGAGCAGTACTTC,TRBV12-3/TRBV12-4,.,TRBJ2-7,TRBD2
CASSVGGPTYEQYF,TGTGCCAGCAGCGTAGGCGGGCCTACCTACGAGCAGTACTTC,TRBV9,few,TRBJ2-7,.
CAIMGTSGPNTGELFF,TGTGCCATCATGGGGACTAGCGGGCCGAACACCGGGGAGCTGTTTTTT,TRBV10-3,many,TRBJ2-2,TRBD2
CASSQAGTIQETQYF,TGCGCCAGCAGCCAAGCTGGCACCATCCAAGAGACCCAGTACTTC,TRBV4-1,.,TRBJ2-5,.
CASSSTSGSKNEQYF,TGCGCCAGCAGCTCCACGAGCGGGAGCAAGAACGAGCAGTACTTC,TRBV5-1,many,TRBJ2-7,TRBD2
CASSVTGTGTDTQYF,TGTGCCAGCAGTGTGACCGGGACAGGGACAGATACGCAGTATTTT,TRBV9,.,TRBJ2-3,TRBD1
CASSPRRQFGDYEQYF,TGTGCCAGTAGTCCCCGTCGACAGTTTGGGGATTACGAGCAGTACTTC,TRBV19,.,TRBJ2-7,.
CASSPGLGQNTEAFF,TGTGCCAGCAGCCCTGGGCTGGGACAGAACACTGAAGCTTTCTTT,TRBV7-9,.,TRBJ1-1,.
CASSPTSGAGYTF,TGTGCCAGCAGCCCCACCTCGGGGGCTGGCTACACCTTC,TRBV7-9,.,TRBJ1-2,.
CSARVVRGYEQYF,TGCAGTGCTAGAGTGGTCAGAGGCTACGAGCAGTACTTC,TRBV20-1,.,TRBJ2-7,.
CARFPGPMNTEAFF,TGTGCCAGATTTCCCGGGCCGATGAACACTGAAGCTTTCTTT,TRBV6-1,many,TRBJ1-1,.
CSVEGGTGYGYTF,TGCAGCGTTGAAGGGGGGACAGGGTACGGCTACACCTTC,TRBV29-1,many,TRBJ1-2,TRBD1
CASSSGGGASGANVLTF,TGTGCCAGCAGCTCAGGAGGAGGGGCATCTGGGGCCAACGTCCTGACTTTC,TRBV7-9,.,TRBJ2-6,.
CASSYAIGGSTPF,TGTGCCAGCAGCTACGCCATAGGCGGGAGTACTCCCTTC,TRBV5-8,few,TRBJ2-7,TRBD2
CSVDGRNSYEQYF,TGCAGCGTTGATGGCAGGAATTCCTACGAGCAGTACTTC,TRBV29-1,few,TRBJ2-7,.
CASSLEGQFNQPQHF,TGCGCCAGCAGCTTGGAGGGGCAGTTCAATCAGCCCCAGCATTTT,TRBV5-1,many,TRBJ1-5,.
CASSPPGLAGTTPYEQYF,TGTGCCAGCAGTCCGCCGGGACTAGCGGGTACCACACCCTACGAGCAGTACTTC,TRBV28,many,TRBJ2-7,TRBD2
CASRARTGELFF,TGTGCCAGCAGGGCCAGAACCGGGGAGCTGTTTTTT,TRBV7-9,.,TRBJ2-2,.
CASRAGTDYEQYF,TGTGCCAGCAGGGCCGGGACAGACTACGAGCAGTACTTC,TRBV6-1,few,TRBJ2-7,TRBD1
CSVGQGNTYGYTF,TGCAGCGTTGGACAGGGCAACACCTATGGCTACACCTTC,TRBV29-1,few,TRBJ1-2,TRBD1
CSATDRADEQYF,TGCAGTGCTACGGACAGGGCGGACGAGCAGTACTTC,TRBV20-1,few,TRBJ2-7,TRBD1
CASHRSYSNQPQHF,TGTGCCAGCCACAGATCCTATAGCAATCAGCCCCAGCATTTT,TRBV2,many,TRBJ1-5,.
CASSYDRGYEQYF,TGTGCCAGCAGTTACGACAGGGGCTACGAGCAGTACTTC,TRBV27,many,TRBJ2-7,TRBD1
CSARDPKQAFF,TGCAGTGCTAGAGACCCGAAGCAAGCTTTCTTT,TRBV20-1,.,TRBJ1-1,.
CSASERRADTQYF,TGCAGTGCTAGTGAGCGAAGGGCAGATACGCAGTATTTT,TRBV20-1,.,TRBJ2-3,.
CASSSFGGAGGPQETQYF,TGTGCCAGCAGCTCTTTCGGGGGAGCGGGAGGACCTCAAGAGACCCAGTACTTC,TRBV7-2,many,TRBJ2-5,TRBD2
CASRNQGNEQYF,TGTGCCAGCAGGAATCAGGGTAACGAGCAGTACTTC,TRBV27,.,TRBJ2-7,.
CASRPDRTTVLTGYTF,TGTGCCAGCAGACCGGACAGGACCACGGTCCTTACCGGCTACACCTTC,TRBV27,many,TRBJ1-2,TRBD1